This is a list of T cell receptor beta chains from one sample in a study of Tregs in tolerant kidney transplant recipients. Only in-frame clones appear in the TCRdb table, and some are missing; sequencing was by immunoSEQ multiplex PCR. The table shows 45,000 to 55,000 clones, with 90% to 95% occurring only once. The source was CD8+ T cells from blood (PBMCs), collected 24 months after the transplant. These receptors were obtained from a human patient who received a combined kidney and bone marrow transplant. Some of the T cells may derive from the graft donor. CDR3s include the opening cysteine and the closing phenylalanine or tryptophan. The D gene is left open where the match is weak. A row's size may be missing; if present it is once, few, many or a size class.

TRBJ1-2,-,TRBV7-2,large,CASIILGGQDGNYGYTF,TGTGCCAGCATCATTCTCGGGGGTCAAGACGGGAACTATGGCTACACCTTC
TRBJ2-1,-,TRBV11-3,-,CASSSPQYNEQFF,TGTGCCAGCAGCTCCCCCCAATACAATGAGCAGTTCTTC
TRBJ2-1,-,TRBV4-3,-,CASSQDGASYNEQFF,TGCGCCAGCAGCCAAGATGGAGCCAGCTACAATGAGCAGTTCTTC
TRBJ1-2,TRBD1,TRBV5-1,-,CASSFRDSYGYTF,TGCGCCAGCAGCTTCCGGGACAGCTATGGCTACACCTTC
TRBJ2-7,TRBD1,TRBV27,-,CASSNRGNSYEQYF,TGTGCCAGCAGTAACAGGGGAAACTCCTACGAGCAGTACTTC
TRBJ1-1,TRBD1,TRBV13,-,CASSLQGANTEAFF,TGTGCCAGCAGCTTACAGGGGGCCAACACTGAAGCTTTCTTT
TRBJ1-2,-,TRBV5-4,-,CATPGGVGGYTF,TGTGCCACCCCCGGCGGGGTAGGCGGCTACACCTTC
TRBJ1-2,TRBD1,TRBV10-1,-,CASSGQGASGYTF,TGCGCCAGCAGTGGACAGGGGGCGTCTGGCTACACCTTC
TRBJ2-1,TRBD1,TRBV19,-,CASIAGTGVLNEQFF,TGTGCCAGTATTGCCGGGACAGGGGTGTTAAATGAGCAGTTCTTC
TRBJ2-7,TRBD1,TRBV27,-,CASRTGAYEQYF,TGTGCCAGCCGGACAGGGGCCTACGAGCAGTACTTC
TRBJ1-5,-,TRBV6-1,-,CASNTGLVGQPQHF,TGTGCCAGCAACACAGGGCTGGTCGGTCAGCCCCAGCATTTT
TRBJ2-1,-,TRBV9,-,CASSYQRSDDEQFF,TGTGCCAGCAGCTACCAGAGAAGCGACGATGAGCAGTTCTTC
TRBJ2-7,-,TRBV5-6,-,CASSLGQGWQYF,TGTGCCAGCAGCTTGGGGCAGGGGTGGCAGTACTTC
TRBJ1-5,TRBD1,TRBV10-2,-,CASKGARNQPQHF,TGCGCCAGCAAGGGGGCTAGGAATCAGCCCCAGCATTTT
TRBJ2-7,TRBD1,TRBV4-1,few,CASSQARDRRYEQYF,TGCGCCAGCAGCCAAGCCCGGGACAGAAGATACGAGCAGTACTTC
TRBJ2-7,TRBD2,TRBV11-2,-,CASSLVFSGSYEQYF,TGTGCCAGCAGCTTAGTATTTAGCGGGAGCTACGAGCAGTACTTC
TRBJ1-3,-,TRBV4-1,-,CASSQVQGPHSGNTIYF,TGCGCCAGCAGCCAAGTTCAGGGGCCGCACTCTGGAAACACCATATATTTT
TRBJ2-5,TRBD2,TRBV6-5,-,CASSWTGGGETQYF,TGTGCCAGCAGTTGGACGGGGGGAGGAGAGACCCAGTACTTC
TRBJ2-7,TRBD2,TRBV6-6,-,CASSPSGISGGYEQYF,TGTGCCAGCAGCCCATCGGGGATTAGCGGGGGCTACGAGCAGTACTTC
TRBJ2-7,-,TRBV27,-,CASSFSLGAVDEQYF,TGTGCCAGCAGTTTCTCCCTTGGGGCCGTCGACGAGCAGTACTTC
TRBJ2-3,TRBD2,TRBV4-3,once,CASSQGSGGATDTQYF,TGCGCCAGCAGCCAAGGTAGCGGGGGGGCAACAGATACGCAGTATTTT
TRBJ2-5,TRBD2,TRBV2,once,CASNRAGGVTQYF,TGTGCCAGCAATCGAGCGGGGGGGGTGACCCAGTACTTC
TRBJ2-5,TRBD2,TRBV28,-,CASRGLAGLKGETQYF,TGTGCCAGCAGAGGACTAGCGGGATTAAAGGGAGAGACCCAGTACTTC
TRBJ1-5,TRBD1,TRBV28,-,CASSPTGDSNQPQHF,TGTGCCAGCAGCCCGACAGGGGATAGCAATCAGCCCCAGCATTTT
TRBJ2-7,TRBD2,TRBV7-2,-,CASSALAGVYEQYF,TGTGCCAGCAGCGCGCTAGCGGGAGTCTACGAGCAGTACTTC
TRBJ2-6,-,TRBV7-8,-,CASSFPQGTGANVLTF,TGTGCCAGCAGCTTTCCCCAGGGGACCGGGGCCAACGTCCTGACTTTC
TRBJ2-1,TRBD2,TRBV19,-,CASSPTGTSGGSSYNEQFF,TGTGCCAGTAGTCCCACCGGGACTAGCGGGGGTAGCTCCTACAATGAGCAGTTCTTC
TRBJ2-1,-,TRBV19,few,CASNSPINEQFF,TGTGCCAGTAACAGTCCGATTAATGAGCAGTTCTTC
TRBJ1-3,-,TRBV28,-,CASSSWERGHTIYF,TGTGCCAGCAGTTCCTGGGAGCGCGGCCACACCATATATTTT
TRBJ2-5,-,TRBV9,-,CASSPGRQVEETQYF,TGTGCCAGCAGCCCTGGTAGACAGGTGGAAGAGACCCAGTACTTC
TRBJ1-1,-,TRBV19,once,CASTPSGGGTEAFF,TGTGCCAGTACCCCGAGCGGGGGTGGAACTGAAGCTTTCTTT
TRBJ1-5,TRBD1,TRBV10-1,-,CASRYGTGAYSNQPQHF,TGCGCCAGCAGATACGGGACAGGGGCCTATAGCAATCAGCCCCAGCATTTT
TRBJ2-3,TRBD2,TRBV7-3,few,CASSPAGGADTQYF,TGTGCCAGCAGCCCGGCGGGGGGTGCTGATACGCAGTATTTT
TRBJ2-5,-,TRBV7-9,-,CASSHITGIKTGEQYF,TGTGCCAGCAGCCATATTACTGGGATTAAGACGGGGGAGCAGTACTTC
TRBJ2-7,TRBD1,TRBV28,-,CASSSLLTGGPISYEQYF,TGTGCCAGCAGTTCCCTCCTGACAGGGGGCCCGATCAGCTACGAGCAGTACTTC
TRBJ2-5,-,TRBV30,-,CAWSPPEGKETQYF,TGTGCCTGGAGTCCACCGGAGGGCAAAGAGACCCAGTACTTC
TRBJ2-5,-,TRBV7-9,-,CASSSGQSRYQETQYF,TGTGCCAGCAGCTCCGGACAGTCTCGGTACCAAGAGACCCAGTACTTC
TRBJ2-5,-,TRBV4-2,-,CASSQSHGREDGETQYF,TGTGCCAGCAGCCAAAGTCACGGCAGGGAAGACGGCGAGACCCAGTACTTC
TRBJ2-7,-,TRBV19,-,CASSLSADSAYEQYF,TGTGCCAGTAGTCTTAGCGCGGACAGCGCCTACGAGCAGTACTTC
TRBJ2-7,TRBD2,TRBV4-3,-,CASSQGDWLAGHNYEQYF,TGCGCCAGCAGCCAAGGCGATTGGCTAGCGGGACATAACTACGAGCAGTACTTC